This T cell receptor beta chain was sequenced during a study of shared clonotypes between healthy human individuals. Study context: Researchers assigned three CD4 naive, three CD4 memory, two CD8 naive and one CD8 memory plate to each donor.

The assay was immunoSEQ multiplex PCR, and TCRdb's table has in-frame clones only and misses some. The sample yields approximately 2,300,000 clones, 80% to 95% seen once. The source is a man between 18 and 29 years old in good health. Some clones in this sample may be carry-over from other donors' samples. Source material: naive CD4+ T cells from PBMCs. The subset was: CD45RA+ positively selected.

This CDR3 reads CAISESNAGKLFF. CDR3 sequence (DNA): TGTGCCATCAGTGAGTCGAACGCAGGGAAGCTGTTTTTT. This chain connects TRBV10-3 to TRBJ2-2, with D maybe TRBD1 (5 bases). The V end was cut by 0 bases, the J end by 12 bases, with 11 bases between. This CDR3 region has 13 residues. The germline V gene encodes CDR1 ENHRY and CDR2 SYGVKD.